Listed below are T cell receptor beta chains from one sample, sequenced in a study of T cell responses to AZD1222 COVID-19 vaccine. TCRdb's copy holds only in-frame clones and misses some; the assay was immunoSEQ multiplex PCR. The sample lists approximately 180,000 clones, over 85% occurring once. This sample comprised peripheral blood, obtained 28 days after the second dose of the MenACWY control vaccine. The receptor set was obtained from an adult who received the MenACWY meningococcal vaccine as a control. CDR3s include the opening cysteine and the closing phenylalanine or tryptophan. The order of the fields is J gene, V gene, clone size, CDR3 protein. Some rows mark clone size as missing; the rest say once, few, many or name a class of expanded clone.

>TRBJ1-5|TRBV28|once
CASSFLGRRTGGGGQPQHF
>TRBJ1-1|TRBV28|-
CASSFLRGAFF
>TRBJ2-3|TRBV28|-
CASSLSGQGKTDTQYF
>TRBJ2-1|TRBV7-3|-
CASSLSYLNEQFF
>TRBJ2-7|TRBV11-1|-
CASSLSGASSYEQYF
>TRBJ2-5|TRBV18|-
CASSPTEETQYF
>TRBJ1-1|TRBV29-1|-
CSLEGAWDTEAFF
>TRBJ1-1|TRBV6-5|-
CASGGDMNTEAFF
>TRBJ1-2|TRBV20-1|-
CSAEGFYGYTF
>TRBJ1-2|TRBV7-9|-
CASSAGQAPLYGYTF
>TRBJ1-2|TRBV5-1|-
CASSLDTYGYTF
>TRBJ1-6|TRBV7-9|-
CASSLAQPQNNSPLHF
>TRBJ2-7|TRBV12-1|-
CASSEGTSGNVYEQYF
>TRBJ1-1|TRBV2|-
CASSRDLTDTEAFF
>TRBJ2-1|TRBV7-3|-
CASSLTGAGAKAEQFF
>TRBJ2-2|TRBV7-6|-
CASTLGVNTGELFF
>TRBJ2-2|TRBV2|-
CASRAPNTGELFF
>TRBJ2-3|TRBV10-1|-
CASSPSRSGAADTQYF
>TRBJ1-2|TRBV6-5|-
CASRTLTGGYTF
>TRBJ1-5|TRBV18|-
CASSPLPGNQPQHF
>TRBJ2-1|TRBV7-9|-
CASSSTSGRAYEQFF
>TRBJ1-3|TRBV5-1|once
CASSLAGVVRGNTIYF
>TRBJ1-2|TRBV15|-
CATSRENGGDYGYTF
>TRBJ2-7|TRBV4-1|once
CASSRTSGETSYEQYF
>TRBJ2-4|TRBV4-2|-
CASSQDVPSKNIQYF
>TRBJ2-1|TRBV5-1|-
CASRHIRDSYNEQFF
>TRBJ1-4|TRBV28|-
CASRSTMTEGNEKLFF